Reported below is one T cell receptor beta chain. Its antigen is undetermined. This sample is part of a study of cytotoxic CD8 clonotypes in ibrutinib-treated CLL. Study-wide background: Mean yields were roughly 240,000 productive templates and 85,000 to 95,000 productive rearrangements per sample.

Germline values: CDR1 SGHTA, CDR2 FQGNSA. With 3 bases removed from V and 6 bases from J, the gap between germline ends came to 15 bases. This CDR3 is built from 14 residues. TCRdb's copy holds only in-frame clones and misses some; the assay was immunoSEQ multiplex PCR. The data contain 150,000 to 200,000 clones, around 80% of them singletons. Study-level findings and limits: Baseline levels were approached again at progression, after clonality had risen at ibrutinib response.

V gene TRBV7-2 combines with J gene TRBJ2-7, with D perhaps matching TRBD2 (5 bases). This receptor was obtained from a human donor with chronic lymphocytic leukemia. The sequencing here drew on PBMCs, taken after 24 months of ibrutinib treatment. The CDR3 sequence: CASSLVGGGVEQYF. The CDR3 coding sequence is TGTGCCAGCAGCTTGGTCGGAGGCGGCGTCGAGCAGTACTTC.